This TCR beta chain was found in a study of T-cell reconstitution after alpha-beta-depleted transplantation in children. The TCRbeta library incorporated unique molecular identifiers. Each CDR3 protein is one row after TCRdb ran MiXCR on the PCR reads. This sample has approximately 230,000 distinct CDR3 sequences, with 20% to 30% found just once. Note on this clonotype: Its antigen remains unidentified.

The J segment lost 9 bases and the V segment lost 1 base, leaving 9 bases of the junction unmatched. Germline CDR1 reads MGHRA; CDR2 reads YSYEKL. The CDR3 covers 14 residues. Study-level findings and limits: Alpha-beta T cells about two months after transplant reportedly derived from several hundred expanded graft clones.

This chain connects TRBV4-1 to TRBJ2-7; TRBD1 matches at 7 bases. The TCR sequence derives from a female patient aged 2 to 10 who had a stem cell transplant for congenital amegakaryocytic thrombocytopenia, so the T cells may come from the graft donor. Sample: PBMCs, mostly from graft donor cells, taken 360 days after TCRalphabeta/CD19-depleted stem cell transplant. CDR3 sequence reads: CASSQARDRSSQYF. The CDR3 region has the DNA TGCGCCAGCAGCCAAGCCCGGGACAGATCATCGCAGTACTTC.